Presented here are 3 T cell receptor beta chains from one specimen sequenced in a study of cytomegalovirus exposure and HLA in healthy donors. The assay was immunoSEQ multiplex PCR, and TCRdb's table has in-frame clones only and misses some. The sample contains 150,000 to 200,000 clones, roughly 84% of which appear only once. Sequencing used PBMCs. These TCRs come from a man aged 25 to 40 in good health and CMV-seropositive.

This clone was counted once. The chain couples TRBV5-1 to TRBJ2-3; tentatively, D is TRBD1 (6 bases). The V end lost 4 bases, the J end lost 4 bases, and 16 bases lay between the germline ends. Germline CDR1 SGHRS, CDR2 YFSETQ. This CDR3 spans 15 amino acids. CDR3 sequence (DNA): TGCGCCAGCAGCCCACAGGGTTCCACGGCAGATACGCAGTATTTT. This codes for CASSPQGSTADTQYF.

The V call is TRBV27, the J call TRBJ2-7, with 7 bases that match TRBD2. Germline CDR1 and CDR2: MNHEY and SMNVEV (reference sequence). This CDR3 has 14 residues. Losses at the gene ends were 3 bases for V and 2 bases for J; bases not matched to a gene: 4. CDR3 sequence: CASSFGLGAYEQYF. DNA for the CDR3: TGTGCCAGCAGTTTCGGACTAGGAGCCTACGAGCAGTACTTC.

This clone was seen only a few times. As DNA, the CDR3 is TGCGCCAGCAGCTTACAAGCGGGGAGCCAAGAGACCCAGTACTTC. Translation: CASSLQAGSQETQYF. The chain uses TRBV5-1 and TRBJ2-5; TRBD2 agrees at 7 bases. CDR1 and CDR2 (germline): SGHRS, YFSETQ. The CDR3 covers 15 residues. V lost 2 bases to trimming and J lost 1 base; unmatched junction nucleotides: 5.